This T cell receptor beta chain appears in the sequencing data of a study of cytomegalovirus exposure and HLA in healthy donors. Study background: Of the donors genotyped, approximately 400 in all, 75% to 85% fell in the Caucasian-associated ancestry cluster.

It was with 60 Vbeta and 13 Jbeta primers that the PCR ran. The method was immunoSEQ multiplex PCR; TCRdb's version includes in-frame clones alone and lacks a portion of them. The sample has 180,000 or so clones, around 76% seen once. Comments on this clone: No antigen is known for it.

Regarding the study as a whole: Links to common viral pathogens appeared, in a later analysis, for several of the most significant clusters. Later genetic work tied a missense DCLRE1C variant to beta-chain V and J trimming.

V dropped 5 bases and J dropped 2 bases, with 13 bases sitting between them. The germline gives CDR1 SQVTM, CDR2 ANQGSEA. There are 13 residues in the CDR3. Sequencing input: PBMCs. V is TRBV29-1 and J is TRBJ2-7; weak D call: TRBD1 (6 bases). The clonotype originates from a man aged 35-49 years in good health and CMV-seronegative. Here the CDR3 reads CSVFSGQTYEQYF. In nucleotides, the CDR3 is TGCAGCGTTTTTTCTGGACAGACCTACGAGCAGTACTTC.